This TCR beta chain was identified in a study of human T cells and chemical hapten exposure. General observations from the study: Patch test score was positively correlated with the counts of TCRs that had expanded at PT1.

Sample time point: patch test 3, about 24 weeks after DPC sensitization. Treatment specified: therapeutic diphenylcyclopropenone sensitization with weekly scalp DPC. The table lists this clonotype with many counts. The antigen is unknown. Individual cDNA molecules each carried unique molecular identifiers attached by the library. MiXCR, applied by TCRdb to the RACE reads, yields one record per CDR3 protein. The table includes 85,000 to 100,000 distinct CDR3 sequences, 27% detected once. The V gene's germline CDR1 is MNHEY and CDR2 SMNVEV (reference sequence). The CDR3 is 14 residues long. With V trimmed by 2 bases and J by 2 bases, 0 bases remained unmatched.

This specimen was whole blood, taken in connection with sensitization to the hapten diphenylcyclopropenone (DPC). The rearrangement uses TRBV27 and TRBJ1-5, with 7 bases aligning to TRBD1. The sequence was obtained from a man aged 35 to 55 with alopecia areata. Some clones in this sample may be carry-over from other donors' samples. The chain's CDR3 is CASSLGTGNQPQHF. The CDR3 DNA follows: TGTGCCAGCAGTTTAGGGACAGGCAATCAGCCCCAGCATTTT.